Below are 28 T cell receptor beta chains sequenced from a single sample in a study of shared clonotypes between healthy human individuals. This table comes from immunoSEQ multiplex PCR, and its TCRdb copy is limited to in-frame clones, with some not included. The table shows about 960,000 clones, with 76% occurring only once. The sample comprised memory CD4+ T cells sorted from blood. Subset specified: CD45RA-negative fraction. The receptors come from a man between 18 and 35 years old in good health.

The CDR3 reads CSVERDRVYNEQFF. CDR3 coding DNA: TGCAGCGTTGAAAGGGACAGGGTATACAATGAGCAGTTCTTC. This chain joins TRBV29-1 and TRBJ2-1; 9 bases line up with TRBD1. J lost 4 bases, V lost 2 bases, and 3 bases had no gene match. The CDR3 has 14 amino acids. The V gene's germline CDR1 is SQVTM and CDR2 ANQGSEA.

This chain connects TRBV10-2 to TRBJ1-1; 9 bases line up with TRBD1. CDR1 and CDR2 (germline): WSHSY, SAAADI. CDR3 length: 16 residues. V dropped 6 bases and J dropped 1; count of bases not matched to a gene: 9. In nucleotides, the CDR3 is TGCGCCAGCAGCGGAAGGACAGGGGCGAAGAACACTGAAGCTTTCTTT. It specifies CASSGRTGAKNTEAFF.

CDR3 bases: TGCGCCAGCAGCCAAGCCGTGCGGGGGAACTCCTACGAGCAGTACTTC. It is translated as CASSQAVRGNSYEQYF. The V gene is TRBV4-3, the J gene TRBJ2-7, with TRBD2 matching 7 bases. With V trimmed by 1 base and J by 0 bases, 6 bases remained unmatched. This CDR3 region has 16 residues. In germline, CDR1 is LGHNA, CDR2 YSLEER.

V is TRBV11-1 and J is TRBJ2-1; 9 positions agree with TRBD2. The V gene's germline CDR1 is SGHAT and CDR2 FQDESV (reference sequence). V shed 4 bases, J shed 3 bases, and the junction held 7 bases outside the gene matches. The CDR3 loop spans 16 amino acids. The CDR3 is CASSSRAGGNYNEQFF. Written as DNA, the CDR3 is TGTGCCAGCAGCTCCCGAGCGGGGGGAAACTACAATGAGCAGTTCTTC.

This chain uses TRBV27 with TRBJ1-1; D unresolved. V was pared by 7 bases and J by 1 base, with 13 bases between. This CDR3 spans 14 amino acids. Germline V gene lookup returns CDR1 MNHEY and CDR2 SMNVEV (reference sequence). The CDR3 is CASTSLAANTEAFF. The DNA for the CDR3 is TGTGCCAGCACCTCGCTCGCAGCGAACACTGAAGCTTTCTTT.

At least ten counts were recorded for this clone. The chain carries TRBV4-1 and TRBJ1-2; D may be TRBD1 (5 bases). The V end was cut by 0 bases, the J end by 7 bases, with 15 bases between. Germline assignment: CDR1 MGHRA and CDR2 YSYEKL. This CDR3 has 15 amino acids. The CDR3 nucleotides are TGCGCCAGCAGCCAAGATCAGGGCGCGGGCGGTGGCTACACCTTC. This gives the protein CASSQDQGAGGGYTF.

The table lists this clone with a few counts. J is TRBJ2-1 and V is TRBV9; no firm D call. The CDR3 is made up of 12 amino acids. Looked up from germline, CDR1 is SGDLS and CDR2 is YYNGEE. Trimming took off 3 bases at V and 7 bases at J, with 8 bases between the two ends. The CDR3 DNA follows: TGTGCCAGCAGCGCCCAGCCAAATGAGCAGTTCTTC. This translates into CASSAQPNEQFF.

The V and J genes are TRBV27 and TRBJ1-4, with 8 bases that match TRBD1. The CDR3 totals 15 residues. The ends lost 5 bases at V and 3 bases at J; junction bases unmatched: 5. In germline, CDR1 is MNHEY, CDR2 SMNVEV (reference sequence). CDR3 DNA: TGTGCCAGCAGTGCCACGACAGGGGCTAATGAAAAACTGTTTTTT. Amino acid sequence: CASSATTGANEKLFF.

The chain is built from TRBV30 and TRBJ1-2; D uncertain. Between the trimmed V and J ends, which lost 0 bases and 8 bases, there was a span of 13 bases. Looked up from germline, CDR1 is GTSNPN and CDR2 is SVGIG (reference sequence). The CDR3 extends over 13 amino acids. This CDR3 reads CAWSVKGGRGYTF. The CDR3 DNA follows: TGTGCCTGGAGTGTAAAGGGAGGGAGGGGCTACACCTTC.

This chain uses TRBV10-3 with TRBJ2-1; the match to TRBD1 covers 8 bases. J gave up 6 bases and V 8 bases, and 9 bases lay outside the gene matches. Germline V gives CDR1 ENHRY, CDR2 SYGVKD. This CDR3 has 14 residues. The CDR3 region is CAIGETGVGNEQFF. The CDR3 DNA sequence: TGTGCCATCGGAGAGACAGGGGTGGGCAATGAGCAGTTCTTC.

J is TRBJ2-3 and V is TRBV6-7; 13 nucleotides match TRBD2. TRBV6-7 falls under the ORF class, with uncertain function. Unmatched junction bases numbered 26, after V lost 7 bases and J lost 1 base. CDR3 length: 23 residues. The CDR3 protein is CASTPTRVTSGGSEVGCTDTQYF. CDR3 DNA sequence: TGTGCCAGCACTCCTACCCGGGTGACTAGCGGGGGGTCGGAGGTTGGGTGCACAGATACGCAGTATTTT.

This sequence joins TRBV6-6 and TRBJ1-2; D uncertain. This CDR3 region has 13 residues. V was clipped by 8 bases and J by 1 base, with 11 bases between them. Germline values: CDR1 MNHNY, CDR2 SVGAGI (reference sequence). DNA for the CDR3: TGTGCCAGCCTTCCTAGCCTTAACTATGGCTACACCTTC. This encodes CASLPSLNYGYTF.

The chain joins TRBV30 to TRBJ2-3, with TRBD2 matching 8 bases. From germline, CDR1 is GTSNPN and CDR2 SVGIG (reference sequence). After removal of 1 base from V and 2 bases from J, the junction contained 5 bases not matched to a gene. This CDR3 region has 15 residues. This CDR3 is CAWSETSAITDTQYF. CDR3 DNA sequence: TGTGCCTGGAGTGAGACTAGCGCGATCACAGATACGCAGTATTTT.

This clone was picked up a small number of times. This sequence joins TRBV7-8 and TRBJ2-7, with 7 positions matching TRBD2. J lost 2 bases, V lost 5 bases, and 12 bases had no gene match. CDR1 and CDR2 from the germline V gene are SGHVS and FQNEAQ. This CDR3 contains 16 residues. Here the CDR3 reads CASSPLAGTTAYEQYF. CDR3 in DNA: TGTGCCAGCAGCCCATTAGCGGGCACAACTGCCTACGAGCAGTACTTC.

The chain links TRBV7-8 to TRBJ2-7; D possibly corresponds to TRBD2 (5 bases). V was pared by 7 bases and J by 2 bases, with 18 bases between. This CDR3 region has 15 residues. Per the germline V gene, CDR1 is SGHVS and CDR2 is FQNEAQ. CDR3 residues: CASTLRGLQAYEQYF. The CDR3 DNA reads as TGTGCCAGCACCCTTAGAGGGCTACAAGCCTACGAGCAGTACTTC.

V gene TRBV28 combines with J gene TRBJ1-2; D not resolved. This CDR3 is 13 amino acids long. V lost 8 bases to trimming and J lost 7 bases, with 17 bases between them. From germline, CDR1 is MDHEN and CDR2 SYDVKM. CDR3 protein: CASVATRLGGYTF. The CDR3 DNA reads as TGTGCCAGCGTCGCAACTAGGCTGGGTGGCTACACCTTC.

The chain carries TRBV27 and TRBJ1-5; D may be TRBD1 (5 bases). The germline gives CDR1 MNHEY, CDR2 SMNVEV (reference sequence). The V gene lost 6 bases and the J gene lost 2 bases, with 17 bases spanning the gap. This CDR3 region has 16 residues. In nucleotides, the CDR3 is TGTGCCAGCAGCCTACCCCAGGGAATGTGCAATCAGCCCCAGCATTTT. This sequence encodes CASSLPQGMCNQPQHF.

The chain combines TRBV6-6 with TRBJ1-6; 7 nucleotides match TRBD1. CDR3 size: 12 residues. Germline V gene lookup returns CDR1 MNHNY and CDR2 SVGAGI (reference sequence). V shed 5 bases and J 16 bases; nucleotides not matched to a gene: 8. The CDR3 sequence is CASSTGDSQLHF. CDR3 DNA sequence: TGTGCCAGCAGTACCGGGGACAGTCAGCTCCACTTT.

As concerns this clone: The same CDR3 arises from other DNA sequences in this sample as well. The rearrangement joins TRBV9 to TRBJ1-3, with D unclear. The CDR3 consists of 15 residues. The V end was cut by 1 base, the J end by 1 base, with 9 bases between. Germline V gene lookup returns CDR1 SGDLS and CDR2 YYNGEE. CDR3: CASSVSGVSGNTIYF. CDR3 sequence (DNA): TGTGCCAGCAGCGTATCGGGAGTTTCTGGAAACACCATATATTTT.

A few counts support this clone. The gene calls are TRBV7-3 and TRBJ2-2; no clear D. Germline V CDR1 and CDR2: SGHTA, FQGTGA. V was trimmed by 4 bases and J by 0 bases, leaving 9 bases between them. The CDR3 has 15 amino acids. CDR3 loop: CASSSTLPNTGELFF. CDR3 nucleotides: TGTGCCAGCAGCTCGACGCTACCGAACACCGGGGAGCTGTTTTTT.

This clone was detected only once. This chain joins TRBV18 and TRBJ1-6, with 7 nucleotides matching TRBD1. The junction had 10 bases not matched to a gene; V was cut back by 6 bases and J by 5 bases. This CDR3 comprises 16 residues. Germline CDR1 and CDR2: KGHSH and LQKENI. The CDR3 region is CASSRDRVKDNSPLHF. Written as DNA, the CDR3 is TGTGCCAGCTCCCGAGACAGGGTAAAGGATAATTCACCCCTCCACTTT.

The rearrangement joins TRBV6-1 to TRBJ1-5, with D unresolved. The germline gives CDR1 MNHNS, CDR2 SASEGT. This CDR3 spans 11 amino acids. Trimming removed 3 bases from V and 14 bases from J, with 11 bases in between. The DNA of the CDR3 is TGTGCCAGCAGTGATCGTTCGGTGGAGCATTTT. It yields the protein CASSDRSVEHF.

In this sample, this clone turned up a few times. The chain couples TRBV7-9 to TRBJ2-2; 7 nucleotides align to TRBD2. The germline gives CDR1 SEHNR, CDR2 FQNEAQ (reference sequence). V shed 5 bases and J 5 bases; nucleotides not matched to a gene: 17. The length of the CDR3 is 18 residues. The CDR3 region is CASSVLKAGAGRTGELFF. In nucleotides, the CDR3 is TGTGCCAGCAGCGTACTTAAGGCGGGAGCGGGAAGAACCGGGGAGCTGTTTTTT.

The sample holds one count of this clone. Here the CDR3 reads CAFTSLAGVTDTQYF. In DNA, the CDR3 is TGTGCCTTCACCTCCTTAGCGGGGGTCACAGATACGCAGTATTTT. This chain connects TRBV30 to TRBJ2-3, with 9 nucleotides matching TRBD2. The ends lost 7 bases at V and 2 bases at J; junction bases unmatched: 10. Germline CDR1 GTSNPN, CDR2 SVGIG (reference sequence). The CDR3 has 15 amino acids.

This clone turned up a few times. The chain is built from TRBV20-1 and TRBJ2-3, with D perhaps TRBD2 (5 bases). The CDR3 sequence is 11 residues long. Looked up from germline, CDR1 is DFQATT and CDR2 is SNEGSKA (reference sequence). CDR3 loop: CSAEEADTQYF. The CDR3 nucleotides are TGCAGCGCCGAGGAGGCAGATACGCAGTATTTT.

The chain combines TRBV5-3 with TRBJ2-1; TRBD1 aligns across 7 bases. TRBV5-3 is annotated as an ORF whose role is uncertain. The ends lost 5 bases at V and 5 bases at J; junction bases unmatched: 10. This CDR3 is 15 amino acids long. CDR3 protein: CARRDGDRENNEQFF. The CDR3 DNA reads TGTGCCAGAAGGGATGGAGACAGGGAAAACAATGAGCAGTTCTTC.

This clone was counted many times. This chain links TRBV5-6 with TRBJ2-7; possibly TRBD1 for D (6 bases). CDR1 and CDR2 (germline): SGHDT, YYEEEE. The CDR3 runs to 15 residues. The V and J ends lost 3 bases and 2 bases respectively, with 15 bases between them. The CDR3, as DNA: TGTGCCAGCAGCTCGACCGGACAGACAGCCTACGAGCAGTACTTC. It translates to CASSSTGQTAYEQYF.

The chain recombines TRBV11-1 with TRBJ2-7; D unresolved. Germline V gene lookup returns CDR1 SGHAT and CDR2 FQDESV (reference sequence). The length of the CDR3 is 13 residues. V lost 4 bases and J lost 0, with 7 bases in between. In nucleotides, the CDR3 is TGTGCCAGCAGCTCCCAGGACTCCTACGAGCAGTACTTC. Residues: CASSSQDSYEQYF.